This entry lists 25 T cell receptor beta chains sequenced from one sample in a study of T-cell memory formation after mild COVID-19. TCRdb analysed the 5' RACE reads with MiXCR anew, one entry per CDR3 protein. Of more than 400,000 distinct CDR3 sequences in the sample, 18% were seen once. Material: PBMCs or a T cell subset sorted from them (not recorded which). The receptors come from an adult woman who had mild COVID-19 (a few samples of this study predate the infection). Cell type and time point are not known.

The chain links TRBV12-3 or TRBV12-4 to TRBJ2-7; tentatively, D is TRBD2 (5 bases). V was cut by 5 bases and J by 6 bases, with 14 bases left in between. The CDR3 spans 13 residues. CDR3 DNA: TGTGCCAGCAGTCTTGGGGAGTCCCGCGAGCAGTACTTC. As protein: CASSLGESREQYF.

CDR3 DNA sequence: TGTGCCAGCGCCTCACTCTACAGGGCTAGCAATCAGCCCCAGCATTTT. It encodes CASASLYRASNQPQHF. The gene calls are TRBV28 and TRBJ1-5, with a possible D match to TRBD1 (6 bases). Looked up from germline, CDR1 is MDHEN and CDR2 is SYDVKM. This CDR3 is built from 16 residues. Trimming removed 8 bases from V and 0 bases from J, with 17 bases in between. The variable domain in full, completed from reference TRBV28 and TRBJ1-5, reads DVKVTQSSRYLVKRTGEKVFLECVQDMDHENMFWYRQDPGLGLRLIYFSYDVKMKEKGDIPEGYSVSREKKERFSLILESASTNQTSMYLCASASLYRASNQPQHFGDGTRLSIL.

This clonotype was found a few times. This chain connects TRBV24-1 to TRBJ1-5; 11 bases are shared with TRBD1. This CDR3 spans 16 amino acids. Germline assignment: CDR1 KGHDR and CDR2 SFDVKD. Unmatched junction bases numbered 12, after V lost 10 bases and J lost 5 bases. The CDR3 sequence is CATMDRGTGGDQPQHF. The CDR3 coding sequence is TGTGCCACAATGGACCGTGGGACAGGGGGAGATCAGCCCCAGCATTTT.

Here the CDR3 reads CASSPGSGGRSYEQYF. DNA of the CDR3: TGCGCCAGCAGCCCTGGTTCGGGGGGCCGCTCCTACGAGCAGTACTTC. The chain couples TRBV4-3 to TRBJ2-7, with D tentatively TRBD2 (7 bases). V was cut by 4 bases and J by 0 bases, with 16 bases left in between. The CDR3 contains 16 residues. Germline V gene sequence: CDR1 LGHNA, CDR2 YSLEER.

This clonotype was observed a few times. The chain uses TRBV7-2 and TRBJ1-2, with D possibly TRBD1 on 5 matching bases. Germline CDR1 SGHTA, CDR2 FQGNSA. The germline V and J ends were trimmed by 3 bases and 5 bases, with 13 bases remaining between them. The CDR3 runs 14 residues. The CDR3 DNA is TGTGCCAGCAGCTTGTCCAGGGATGGGTATGGCTACACCTTC. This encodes CASSLSRDGYGYTF.

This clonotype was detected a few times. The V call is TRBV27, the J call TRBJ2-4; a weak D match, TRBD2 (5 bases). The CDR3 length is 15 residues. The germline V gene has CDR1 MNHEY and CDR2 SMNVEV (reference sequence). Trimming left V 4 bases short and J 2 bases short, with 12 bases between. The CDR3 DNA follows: TGTGCCAGCAGTTATAGTAGCGCTTCCAAAAACATTCAGTACTTC. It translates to CASSYSSASKNIQYF.

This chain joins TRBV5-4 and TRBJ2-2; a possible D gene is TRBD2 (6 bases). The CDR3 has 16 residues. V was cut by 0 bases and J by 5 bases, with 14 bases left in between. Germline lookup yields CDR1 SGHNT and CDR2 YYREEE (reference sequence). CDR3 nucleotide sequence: TGTGCCAGCAGCTTGGCGCCGCAGGGAGGAACCGGGGAGCTGTTTTTT. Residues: CASSLAPQGGTGELFF.

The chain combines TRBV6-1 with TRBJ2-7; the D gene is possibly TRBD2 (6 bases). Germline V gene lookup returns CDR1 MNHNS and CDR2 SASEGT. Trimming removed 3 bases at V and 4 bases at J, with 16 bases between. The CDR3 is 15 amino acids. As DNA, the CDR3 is TGTGCCAGCAGTGAGCGGGGCGTTGGGGGTTACGAGCAGTACTTC. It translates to CASSERGVGGYEQYF.

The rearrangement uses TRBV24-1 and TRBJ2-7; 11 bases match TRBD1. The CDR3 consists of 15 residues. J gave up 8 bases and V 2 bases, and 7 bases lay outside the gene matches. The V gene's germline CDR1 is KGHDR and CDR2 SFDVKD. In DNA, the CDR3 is TGTGCCACCAGTGATTGGGGACAGGGGGGCGTCAAGCAGTACTTC. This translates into CATSDWGQGGVKQYF.

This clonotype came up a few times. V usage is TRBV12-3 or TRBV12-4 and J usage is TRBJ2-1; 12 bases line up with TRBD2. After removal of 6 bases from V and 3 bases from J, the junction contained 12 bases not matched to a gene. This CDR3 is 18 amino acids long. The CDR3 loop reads CASSLRPKTSGSYNEQFF. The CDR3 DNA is TGTGCCAGCAGCCTAAGGCCCAAGACTAGCGGGAGCTACAATGAGCAGTTCTTC.

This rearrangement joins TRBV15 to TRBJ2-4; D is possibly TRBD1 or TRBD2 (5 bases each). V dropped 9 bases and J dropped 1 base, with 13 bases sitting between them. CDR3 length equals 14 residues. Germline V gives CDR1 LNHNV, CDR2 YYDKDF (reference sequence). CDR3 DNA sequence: TGTGCCACGGCAGAGGGGATGGCCAAAAACATTCAGTACTTC. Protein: CATAEGMAKNIQYF.

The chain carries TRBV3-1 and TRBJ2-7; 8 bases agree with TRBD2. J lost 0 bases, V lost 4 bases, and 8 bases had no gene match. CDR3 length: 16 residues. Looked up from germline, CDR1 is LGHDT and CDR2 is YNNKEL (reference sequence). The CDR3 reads CASSPLAVASSYEQYF. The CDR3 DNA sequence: TGTGCCAGCAGCCCACTAGCGGTGGCGAGCTCCTACGAGCAGTACTTC.

The CDR3 nucleotides read TGTGCCACCCGGAGCGGGGGCCGCTCCTACGAGCAGTACTTC. It codes for CATRSGGRSYEQYF. V usage is TRBV6-2 or TRBV6-3 and J usage is TRBJ2-7, with TRBD2 matching over 8 bases. Trimming at V came to 10 bases and at J to 0 bases, leaving 8 bases not matched to a gene. Germline-derived CDR1 and CDR2 are MNHEY and SVGEGT. The CDR3 loop spans 14 amino acids.

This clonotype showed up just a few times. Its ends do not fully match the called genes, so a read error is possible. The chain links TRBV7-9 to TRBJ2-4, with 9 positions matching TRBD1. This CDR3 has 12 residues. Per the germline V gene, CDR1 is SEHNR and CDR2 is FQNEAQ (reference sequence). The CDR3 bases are TGTGCCAGCAGCTTAGTCGGGACAGGGTTGCACTTC. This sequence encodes CASSLVGTGLHF.

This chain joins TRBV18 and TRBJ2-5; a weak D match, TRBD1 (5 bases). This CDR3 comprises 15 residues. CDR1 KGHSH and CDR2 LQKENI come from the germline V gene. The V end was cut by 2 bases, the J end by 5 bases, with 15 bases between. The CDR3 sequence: CASSPGAGQGETQYF. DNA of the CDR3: TGTGCCAGCTCACCAGGGGCAGGTCAAGGGGAGACCCAGTACTTC.

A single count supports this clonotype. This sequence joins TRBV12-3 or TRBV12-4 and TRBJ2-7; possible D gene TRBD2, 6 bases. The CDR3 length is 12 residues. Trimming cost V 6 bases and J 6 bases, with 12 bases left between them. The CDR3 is CASRGGLTEQYF. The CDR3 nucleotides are TGTGCCAGCAGGGGGGGACTTACCGAGCAGTACTTC.

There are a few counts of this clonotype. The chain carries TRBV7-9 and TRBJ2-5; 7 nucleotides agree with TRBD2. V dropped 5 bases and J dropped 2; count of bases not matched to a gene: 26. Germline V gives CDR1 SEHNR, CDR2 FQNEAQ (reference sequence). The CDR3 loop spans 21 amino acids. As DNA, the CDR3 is TGTGCCAGCAGCCCCGGACTAGGACAACACCACTCAAATTATAGGCAAGAGACCCAGTACTTC. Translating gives CASSPGLGQHHSNYRQETQYF.

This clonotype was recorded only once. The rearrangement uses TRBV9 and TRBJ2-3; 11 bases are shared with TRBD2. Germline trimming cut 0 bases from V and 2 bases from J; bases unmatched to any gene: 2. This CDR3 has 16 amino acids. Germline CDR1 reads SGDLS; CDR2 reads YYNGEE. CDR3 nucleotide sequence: TGTGCCAGCAGCGTAGGACTAGCGGGATACACAGATACGCAGTATTTT. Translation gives CASSVGLAGYTDTQYF.

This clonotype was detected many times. In nucleotides, the CDR3 is TGTGCCAGCAGCTTCCTCTACACAGATACGCAGTATTTT. The encoded protein is CASSFLYTDTQYF. The chain uses TRBV7-3 and TRBJ2-3, with unresolved D. There are 13 residues in the CDR3. Trimming removed 3 bases from V and 2 bases from J, with 6 bases in between. In germline, CDR1 is SGHTA, CDR2 FQGTGA.

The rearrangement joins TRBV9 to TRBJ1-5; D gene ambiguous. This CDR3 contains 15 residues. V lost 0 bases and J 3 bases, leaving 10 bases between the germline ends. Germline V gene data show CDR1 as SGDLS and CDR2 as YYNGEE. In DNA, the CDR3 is TGTGCCAGCAGCGTAGGGGTCGTGGCCAATCAGCCCCAGCATTTT. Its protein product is CASSVGVVANQPQHF. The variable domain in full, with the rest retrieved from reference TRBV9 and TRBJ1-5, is DSGVTQTPKHLITATGQRVTLRCSPRSGDLSVYWYQQSLDQGLQFLIQYYNGEERAKGNILERFSAQQFPDLHSELNLSSLELGDSALYFCASSVGVVANQPQHFGDGTRLSIL.

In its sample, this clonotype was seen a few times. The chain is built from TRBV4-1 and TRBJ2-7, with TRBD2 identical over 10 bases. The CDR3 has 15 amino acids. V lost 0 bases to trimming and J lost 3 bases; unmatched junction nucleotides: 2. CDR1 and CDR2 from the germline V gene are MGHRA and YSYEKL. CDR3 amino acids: CASSQETSGIYEQYF. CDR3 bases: TGCGCCAGCAGCCAAGAAACTAGCGGGATCTACGAGCAGTACTTC.

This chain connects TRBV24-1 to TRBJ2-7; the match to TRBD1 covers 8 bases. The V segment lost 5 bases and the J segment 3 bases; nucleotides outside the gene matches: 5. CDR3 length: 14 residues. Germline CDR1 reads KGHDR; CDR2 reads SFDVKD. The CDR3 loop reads CATSANRGSYEQYF. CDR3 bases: TGTGCCACCAGTGCGAACAGGGGGAGCTACGAGCAGTACTTC.

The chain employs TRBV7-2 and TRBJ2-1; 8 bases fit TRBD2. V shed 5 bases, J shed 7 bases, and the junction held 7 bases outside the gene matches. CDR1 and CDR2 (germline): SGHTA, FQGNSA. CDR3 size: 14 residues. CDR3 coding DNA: TGTGCCAGCAGCCCCGGGGGGGCATTGAATGAGCAGTTCTTC. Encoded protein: CASSPGGALNEQFF.

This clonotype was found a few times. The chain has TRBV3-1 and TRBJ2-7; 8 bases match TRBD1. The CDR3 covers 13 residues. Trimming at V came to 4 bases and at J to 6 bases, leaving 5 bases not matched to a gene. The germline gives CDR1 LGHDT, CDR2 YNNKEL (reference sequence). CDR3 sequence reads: CASSPRTGSEQYF. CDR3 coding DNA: TGTGCCAGCAGCCCCCGGACAGGGAGCGAGCAGTACTTC.

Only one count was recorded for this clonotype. CDR3 coding DNA: TGTGCCAGCAGCTTATATCGGGAGGGCAATCAGCCCCAGCATTTT. Its translation: CASSLYREGNQPQHF. This chain connects TRBV7-2 to TRBJ1-5; D is unresolved. CDR1 SGHTA and CDR2 FQGNSA come from the germline V gene. The CDR3 is 15 residues long. Trimming stripped 2 bases from V and 2 bases from J, with 10 bases between.